The rows below give T cell receptor beta chains drawn from one sample of a study of T-cell reconstitution after alpha-beta-depleted transplantation in children. Each CDR3 protein gets one entry after TCRdb re-called the PCR reads with MiXCR. The sample carries around 240,000 distinct CDR3 sequences, 7.5% to 9.5% recorded once. Here the sequenced sample was PBMCs, mostly from graft donor cells, taken 180 days after TCRalphabeta/CD19-depleted stem cell transplant. The receptors derive from a male patient aged 5 to 17 who had a stem cell transplant for acute lymphoblastic leukemia, so the T cells may come from the graft donor. CDR3s include the opening cysteine and the closing phenylalanine or tryptophan. Each record gives: CDR3 length, V gene, CDR3 protein.

>13|TRBV6-6
CASSPDRGNEQFF
>12|TRBV10-3
CAINSPIDGYTF
>19|TRBV2
CASSDDRRSIFPAKNIQYF
>14|TRBV6-5
CASSPFYWGNEQFF
>13|TRBV10-3
CAISAGAGYEQYF
>18|TRBV20-1
CSARDPARAGFNTGELFF
>15|TRBV18
CASSPGDRGDNEQFF
>16|TRBV19
CASSIASGRGTGELFF
>16|TRBV7-2
CASSFPGGLGANVLTF
>14|TRBV20-1
CSARDESLNTEAFF
>13|TRBV6-4
CASSAVVDSPLHF
>15|TRBV5-6
CASSFKRGGTDTQYF
>16|TRBV18
CASSALAGGRTETQYF
>15|TRBV10-2
CAISLGGSSYNEQFF
>13|TRBV20-1
CSASHSNTGELFF
>14|TRBV7-8
CASSKGGRRYEQYF
>12|TRBV7-9
CASSLRVDTQYF